This TCR beta chain was identified during a study of post-analysis software for immune sequencing data. Study-level points and caveats: Strong co-clustering by F measure was seen for same-batch samples. Patients had higher frequencies than controls of a handful of TRBV segments, including TRBV5-6, TRBV5-1 and TRBV20-1.

Trimming took 0 bases from V and 0 from J, leaving 4 bases between them. The germline gives CDR1 SEHNR, CDR2 FQNEAQ (reference sequence). The CDR3 totals 14 residues. In the case of this clonotype: Its target is unknown.

cDNA libraries for TCR beta contained unique molecular identifiers. TCRdb ran MiXCR on the PCR reads and lists one entry per CDR3 protein. The data hold over 300,000 distinct CDR3 sequences, with roughly 38% observed a single time. This sequence joins TRBV7-9 and TRBJ2-3; D not certain. Sequencing used blood. This TCR was sampled from a girl aged 5-17 years with multiple sclerosis. For the CDR3, the DNA is TGTGCCAGCAGCTTAGCGGATAGCACAGATACGCAGTATTTT. Amino acid sequence: CASSLADSTDTQYF.